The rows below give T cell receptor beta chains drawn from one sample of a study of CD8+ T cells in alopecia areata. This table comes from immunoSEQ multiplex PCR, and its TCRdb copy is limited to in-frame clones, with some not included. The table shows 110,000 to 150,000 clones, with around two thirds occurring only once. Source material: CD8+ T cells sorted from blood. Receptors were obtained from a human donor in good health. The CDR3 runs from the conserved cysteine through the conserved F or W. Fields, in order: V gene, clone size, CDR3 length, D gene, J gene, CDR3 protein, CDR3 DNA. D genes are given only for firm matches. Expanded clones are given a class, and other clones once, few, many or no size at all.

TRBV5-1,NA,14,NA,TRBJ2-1,CASSSDSSYNEQFF,TGCGCCAGCAGCTCGGACAGCTCCTACAATGAGCAGTTCTTC
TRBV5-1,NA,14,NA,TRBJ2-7,CASSLEGPSYEQYF,TGCGCCAGCAGCTTGGAAGGGCCGTCCTACGAGCAGTACTTC
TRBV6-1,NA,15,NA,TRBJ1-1,CASSGWTPRITEAFF,TGTGCCAGCAGTGGATGGACACCCCGGATCACTGAAGCTTTCTTT
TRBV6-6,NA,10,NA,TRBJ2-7,CASGLGEQYF,TGTGCCAGCGGGCTCGGCGAGCAGTACTTC
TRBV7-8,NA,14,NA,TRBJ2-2,CATTSYLNTGELFF,TGTGCCACCACGAGCTACTTGAACACCGGGGAGCTGTTTTTT
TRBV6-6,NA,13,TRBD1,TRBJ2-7,CASHWTGLDEQYF,TGTGCCAGCCATTGGACAGGGCTGGACGAGCAGTACTTC
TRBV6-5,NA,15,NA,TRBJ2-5,CASSHRVGQQETQYF,TGTGCCAGCAGCCACCGCGTGGGACAACAAGAGACCCAGTACTTC
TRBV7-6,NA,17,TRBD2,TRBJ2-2,CASSLPAGGPVTGELFF,TGTGCCAGCAGCTTACCTGCGGGAGGGCCTGTCACCGGGGAGCTGTTTTTT
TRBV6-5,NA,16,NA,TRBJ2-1,CASSYALEGGRNEQFF,TGTGCCAGCAGTTACGCCCTAGAAGGGGGGCGGAATGAGCAGTTCTTC
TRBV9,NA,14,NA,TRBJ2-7,CASSVDGTIYELYF,TGTGCCAGCAGCGTAGACGGGACAATCTACGAGCTGTACTTC
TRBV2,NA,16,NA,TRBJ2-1,CASSEQAGKPYNEQFF,TGTGCCAGCAGTGAACAGGCGGGGAAACCCTACAATGAGCAGTTCTTC
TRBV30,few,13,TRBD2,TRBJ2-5,CALGWGLQETQYF,TGTGCCTTGGGATGGGGACTACAAGAGACCCAGTACTTC
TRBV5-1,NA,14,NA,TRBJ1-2,CASSLVGAGYGYTF,TGCGCCAGCAGCTTGGTGGGCGCGGGCTATGGCTACACCTTC
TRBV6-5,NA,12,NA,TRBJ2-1,CASSDNPNEQFF,TGTGCCAGCAGTGACAACCCCAATGAGCAGTTCTTC
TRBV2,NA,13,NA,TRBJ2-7,CASSGGPSYEQYF,TGTGCCAGCAGCGGGGGACCCTCCTACGAGCAGTACTTC
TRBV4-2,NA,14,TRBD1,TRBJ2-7,CASSQGQGRFEQYF,TGTGCCAGCAGCCAAGGACAGGGAAGATTCGAGCAGTACTTC
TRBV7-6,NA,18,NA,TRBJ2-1,CASSLAPKPAVSYNEQFF,TGTGCCAGCAGCTTAGCCCCGAAACCAGCGGTCTCCTACAATGAGCAGTTCTTC
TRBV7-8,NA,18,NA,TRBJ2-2,CASSLWYSGGVSTGELFF,TGTGCCAGCAGCTTATGGTACTCGGGGGGCGTAAGCACCGGGGAGCTGTTTTTT
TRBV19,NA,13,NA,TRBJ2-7,CASSPGLTYEQYF,TGTGCCAGTAGTCCGGGACTGACCTACGAGCAGTACTTC
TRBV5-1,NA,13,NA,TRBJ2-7,CASSLGHNYEQYF,TGCGCCAGCAGCTTGGGCCACAACTACGAGCAGTACTTC
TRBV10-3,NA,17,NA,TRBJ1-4,CAISETGNRATNEKLFF,TGTGCCATCAGTGAGACCGGAAACAGGGCAACTAATGAAAAACTGTTTTTT
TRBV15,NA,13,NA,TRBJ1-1,CATGLERSTEAFF,TGTGCCACCGGCCTGGAGCGGAGCACTGAAGCTTTCTTT
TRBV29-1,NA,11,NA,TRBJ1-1,CSVEGGTEAFF,TGCAGCGTGGAGGGGGGGACTGAAGCTTTCTTT
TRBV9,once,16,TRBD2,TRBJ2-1,CASSVSWRGIYNEQFF,TGTGCCAGCAGCGTATCCTGGCGGGGGATATACAATGAGCAGTTCTTC
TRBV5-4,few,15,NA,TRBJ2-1,CASSFGESSYNEQFF,TGTGCCAGCAGCTTCGGGGAAAGCTCCTACAATGAGCAGTTCTTC
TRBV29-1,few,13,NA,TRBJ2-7,CSVVATTPYEQYF,TGCAGCGTTGTAGCGACAACTCCCTACGAGCAGTACTTC
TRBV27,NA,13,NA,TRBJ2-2,CASSADHPGSLFF,TGTGCCAGCAGTGCCGACCATCCCGGGTCGCTGTTTTTT
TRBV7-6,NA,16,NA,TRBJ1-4,CASSLDSRGPGEKLFF,TGTGCCAGCAGCTTAGATTCCAGGGGACCAGGTGAAAAACTGTTTTTT
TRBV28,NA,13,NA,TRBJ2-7,CASSPSVSYEQYF,TGTGCCAGCAGCCCCTCTGTCTCCTACGAGCAGTACTTC
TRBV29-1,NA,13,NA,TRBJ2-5,CSYTRANQETQYF,TGCAGCTATACACGGGCCAACCAAGAGACCCAGTACTTC
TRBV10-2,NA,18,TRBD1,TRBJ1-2,CASSESRTGGLPNYGYTF,TGCGCCAGCAGTGAGTCGAGGACAGGGGGCCTGCCTAACTATGGCTACACCTTC
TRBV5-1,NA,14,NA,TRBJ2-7,CASSAEASAYEQYF,TGCGCCAGCAGCGCCGAGGCCAGCGCATACGAGCAGTACTTC
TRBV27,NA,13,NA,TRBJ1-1,CASSRQANTEAFF,TGTGCCAGCAGCCGACAGGCGAACACTGAAGCTTTCTTT
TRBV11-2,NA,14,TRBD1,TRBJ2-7,CASSPGQGAYEQYF,TGTGCCAGCAGCCCGGGACAGGGGGCCTACGAGCAGTACTTC
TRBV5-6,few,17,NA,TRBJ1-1,CASSQDSVFQGGTEAFF,TGTGCCAGCAGCCAGGACTCTGTCTTCCAGGGTGGGACTGAAGCTTTCTTT
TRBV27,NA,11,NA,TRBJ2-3,CASTGTDTQYF,TGTGCCAGCACTGGCACAGATACGCAGTATTTT
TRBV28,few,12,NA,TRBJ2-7,CASRDFSYEQYF,TGTGCCAGCCGGGACTTTTCCTACGAGCAGTACTTC
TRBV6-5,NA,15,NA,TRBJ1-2,CASSYSLGALQGYTF,TGTGCCAGCAGTTACTCGCTGGGGGCGCTTCAAGGCTACACCTTC
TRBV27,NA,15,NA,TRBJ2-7,CASSITGEGVYEQYF,TGTGCCAGCAGTATCACAGGGGAGGGGGTCTACGAGCAGTACTTC
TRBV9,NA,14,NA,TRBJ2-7,CASSPGTGADEQYF,TGTGCCAGCAGCCCCGGCACAGGAGCGGACGAGCAGTACTTC